The clone carrying this T cell receptor beta chain was observed a few times. V lost 4 bases, J lost 3 bases, and 10 bases lay in between. In germline, CDR1 is SGHTA, CDR2 FQGNSA. The CDR3 contains 13 residues. Sequencing used immunoSEQ multiplex PCR; TCRdb keeps in-frame clones, though not all of them. The table records over 200,000 clones, around nine tenths of them present only once. The entry originates in a study of blood T cell repertoires in COVID-19. Study-level background: Researchers got acute and convalescent COVID-19 samples from the United States, Italy and Spain.

The chain employs TRBV7-2 and TRBJ2-7; D unresolved. The specimen sequenced was PBMCs or T cells enriched from blood (not recorded which). The receptor comes from a woman in her 30s with acute COVID-19. As DNA, the CDR3 is TGTGCCAGCAGCTCGGGTCCAAGCTACGAGCAGTACTTC. This sequence encodes CASSSGPSYEQYF.